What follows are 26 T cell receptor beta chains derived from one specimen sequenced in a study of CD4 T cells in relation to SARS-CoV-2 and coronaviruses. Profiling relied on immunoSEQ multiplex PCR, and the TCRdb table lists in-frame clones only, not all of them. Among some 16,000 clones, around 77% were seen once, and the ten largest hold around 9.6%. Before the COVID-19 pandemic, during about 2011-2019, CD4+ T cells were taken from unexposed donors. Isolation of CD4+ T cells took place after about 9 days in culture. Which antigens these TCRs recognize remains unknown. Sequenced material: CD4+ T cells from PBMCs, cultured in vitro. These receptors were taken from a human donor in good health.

CDR3 protein: CASSHLDRGGYTF. In DNA, the CDR3 is TGTGCCAGCAGCCATCTGGACAGGGGTGGCTACACCTTC. The V and J genes are TRBV3-1 (or the pseudogene TRBV3-2) and TRBJ1-2; 9 bases are a match to TRBD1. After removal of 3 bases from V and 7 bases from J, the junction contained 3 bases not matched to a gene. The CDR3 length is 13 residues. Germline V CDR1 and CDR2: LGHDT, YNNKEL (reference sequence).

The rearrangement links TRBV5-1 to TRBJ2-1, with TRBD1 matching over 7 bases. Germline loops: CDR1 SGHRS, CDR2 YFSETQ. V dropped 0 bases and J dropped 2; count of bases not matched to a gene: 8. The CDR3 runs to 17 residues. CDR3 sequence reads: CASSLAQNRGPYNEQFF. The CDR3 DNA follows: TGCGCCAGCAGCTTGGCCCAAAACAGGGGCCCCTACAATGAGCAGTTCTTC.

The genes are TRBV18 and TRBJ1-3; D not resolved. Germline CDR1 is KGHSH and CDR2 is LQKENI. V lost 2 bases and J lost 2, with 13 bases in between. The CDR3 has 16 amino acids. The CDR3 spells CASSPSEVAAGNTIYF. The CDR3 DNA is TGTGCCAGCTCACCATCAGAAGTTGCGGCTGGAAACACCATATATTTT.

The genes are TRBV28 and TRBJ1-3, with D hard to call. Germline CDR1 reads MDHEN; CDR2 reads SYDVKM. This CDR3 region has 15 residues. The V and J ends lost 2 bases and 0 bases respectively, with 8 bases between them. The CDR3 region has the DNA TGTGCCAGCAGTTTACCGGGAATCTCTGGAAACACCATATATTTT. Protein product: CASSLPGISGNTIYF.

The DNA of the CDR3 is TGCGCCAGCAGCTATTCCGGGACAGGGACCCGCCGGCCAGATACGCAGTATTTT. Its translation is CASSYSGTGTRRPDTQYF. This chain connects TRBV5-1 to TRBJ2-3; TRBD1 matches at 9 bases. V lost 3 bases, J lost 4 bases, and 15 bases stayed unmatched. This CDR3 is 18 amino acids long. Germline V lookup: CDR1 SGHRS, CDR2 YFSETQ.

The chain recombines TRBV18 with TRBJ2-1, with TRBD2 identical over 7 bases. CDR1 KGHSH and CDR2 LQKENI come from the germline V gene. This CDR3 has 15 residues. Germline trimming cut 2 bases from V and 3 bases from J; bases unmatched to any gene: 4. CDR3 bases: TGTGCCAGCTCACCAGGGACTAATAACTACAATGAGCAGTTCTTC. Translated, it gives CASSPGTNNYNEQFF.

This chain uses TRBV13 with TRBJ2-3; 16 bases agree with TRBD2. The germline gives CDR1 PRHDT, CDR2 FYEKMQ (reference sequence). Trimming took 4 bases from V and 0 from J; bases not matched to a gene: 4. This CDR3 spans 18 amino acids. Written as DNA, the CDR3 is TGTGCCAGCAGCTCCGGGACTAGCGGGAGGGATAGCACAGATACGCAGTATTTT. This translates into CASSSGTSGRDSTDTQYF. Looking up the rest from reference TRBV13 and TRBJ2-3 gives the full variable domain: AAGVIQSPRHLIKEKRETATLKCYPIPRHDTVYWYQQGPGQDPQFLISFYEKMQSDKGSIPDRFSAQQFSDYHSELNMSSLELGDSALYFCASSSGTSGRDSTDTQYFGPGTRLTVL.

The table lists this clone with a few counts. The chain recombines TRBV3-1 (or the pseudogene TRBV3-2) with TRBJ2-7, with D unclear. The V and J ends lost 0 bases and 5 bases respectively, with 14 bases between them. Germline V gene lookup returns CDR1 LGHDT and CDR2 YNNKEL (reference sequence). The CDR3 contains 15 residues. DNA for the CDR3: TGTGCCAGCAGCCAAGAAAGGCTCCTTAGGCACGAGCAGTACTTC. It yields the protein CASSQERLLRHEQYF.

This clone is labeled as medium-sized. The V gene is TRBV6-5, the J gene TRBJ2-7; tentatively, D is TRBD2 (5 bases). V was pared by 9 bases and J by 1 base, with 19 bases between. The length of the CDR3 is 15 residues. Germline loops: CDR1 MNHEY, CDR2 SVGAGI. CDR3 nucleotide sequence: TGTGCCAGTAGGGCGGCGTCTAGCTGGTCCTACGAGCAGTACTTC. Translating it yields CASRAASSWSYEQYF.

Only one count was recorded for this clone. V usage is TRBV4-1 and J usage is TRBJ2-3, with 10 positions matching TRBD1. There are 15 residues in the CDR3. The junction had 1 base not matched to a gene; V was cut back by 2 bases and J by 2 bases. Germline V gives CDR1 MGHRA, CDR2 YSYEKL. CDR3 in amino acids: CASSQRQGATDTQYF. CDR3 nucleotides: TGCGCCAGCAGCCAAAGACAGGGGGCCACAGATACGCAGTATTTT.

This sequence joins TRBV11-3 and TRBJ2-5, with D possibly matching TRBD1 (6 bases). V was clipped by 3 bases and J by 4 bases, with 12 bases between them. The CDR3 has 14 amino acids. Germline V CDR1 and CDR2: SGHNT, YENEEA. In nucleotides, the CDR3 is TGTGCCAGCAGCTTCGGTCAGGGGAGAGAGACCCAGTACTTC. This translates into CASSFGQGRETQYF.

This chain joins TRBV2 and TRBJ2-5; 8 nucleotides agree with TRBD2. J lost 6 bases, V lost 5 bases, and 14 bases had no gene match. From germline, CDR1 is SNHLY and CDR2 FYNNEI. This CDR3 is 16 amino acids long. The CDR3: CASSLRYGGVVQTQYF. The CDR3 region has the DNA TGTGCCAGCAGTCTCCGTTACGGGGGGGTTGTCCAGACCCAGTACTTC.

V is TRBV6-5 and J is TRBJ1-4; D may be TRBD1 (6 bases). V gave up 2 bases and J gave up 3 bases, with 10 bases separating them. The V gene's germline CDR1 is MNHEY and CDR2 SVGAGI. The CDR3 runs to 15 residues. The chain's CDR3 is CASSYGTHPNEKLFF. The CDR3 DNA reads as TGTGCCAGCAGTTACGGGACACATCCTAATGAAAAACTGTTTTTT.

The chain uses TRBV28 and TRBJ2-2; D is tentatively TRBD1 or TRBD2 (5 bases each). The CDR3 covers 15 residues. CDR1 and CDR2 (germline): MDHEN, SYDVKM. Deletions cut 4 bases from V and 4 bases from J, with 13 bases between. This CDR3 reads CASSSSWGSTGELFF. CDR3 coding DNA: TGTGCCAGCAGTTCCTCGTGGGGGAGCACCGGGGAGCTGTTTTTT.

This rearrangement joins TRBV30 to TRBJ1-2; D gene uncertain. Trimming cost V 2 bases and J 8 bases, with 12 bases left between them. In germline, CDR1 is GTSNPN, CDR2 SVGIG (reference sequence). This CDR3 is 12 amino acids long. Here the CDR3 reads CAWSYIDRGYTF. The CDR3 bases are TGTGCCTGGAGTTACATCGACCGAGGCTACACCTTC.

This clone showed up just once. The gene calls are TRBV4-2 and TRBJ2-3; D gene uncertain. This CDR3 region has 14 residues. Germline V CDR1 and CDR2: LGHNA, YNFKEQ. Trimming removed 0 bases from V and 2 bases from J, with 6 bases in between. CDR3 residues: CASSQDHNTDTQYF. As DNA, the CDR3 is TGTGCCAGCAGCCAAGATCATAACACAGATACGCAGTATTTT.

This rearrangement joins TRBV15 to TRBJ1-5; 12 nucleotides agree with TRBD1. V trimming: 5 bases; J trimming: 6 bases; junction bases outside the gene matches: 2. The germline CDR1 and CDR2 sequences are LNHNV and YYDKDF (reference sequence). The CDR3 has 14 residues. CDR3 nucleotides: TGTGCCACCAGCGGGACAGGGGGCATTCAGCCCCAGCATTTT. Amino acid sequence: CATSGTGGIQPQHF.

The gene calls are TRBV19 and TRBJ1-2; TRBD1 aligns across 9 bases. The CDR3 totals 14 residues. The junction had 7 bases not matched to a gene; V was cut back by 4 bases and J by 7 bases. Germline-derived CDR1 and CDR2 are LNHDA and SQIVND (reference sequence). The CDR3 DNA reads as TGTGCCAGTAGTACCGGGACAGGGAGCTTTGGCTACACCTTC. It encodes CASSTGTGSFGYTF.

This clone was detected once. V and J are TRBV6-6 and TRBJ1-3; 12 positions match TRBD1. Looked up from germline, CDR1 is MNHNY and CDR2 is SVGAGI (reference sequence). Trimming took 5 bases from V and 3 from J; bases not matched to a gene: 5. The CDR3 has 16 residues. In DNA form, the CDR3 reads TGTGCCAGCAGTCCGGGACAGGGGGCATTTGGAAACACCATATATTTT. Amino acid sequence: CASSPGQGAFGNTIYF.

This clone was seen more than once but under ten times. CDR3 sequence reads: CASRNERSSYNEQFF. In DNA form, the CDR3 reads TGCGCCAGCAGAAACGAGCGGAGCTCCTACAATGAGCAGTTCTTC. The chain employs TRBV5-1 and TRBJ2-1, with D possibly TRBD2 on 5 matching bases. The CDR3 has 15 residues. Trimming took 5 bases from V and 0 from J, leaving 12 bases between them. CDR1 and CDR2 (germline): SGHRS, YFSETQ.

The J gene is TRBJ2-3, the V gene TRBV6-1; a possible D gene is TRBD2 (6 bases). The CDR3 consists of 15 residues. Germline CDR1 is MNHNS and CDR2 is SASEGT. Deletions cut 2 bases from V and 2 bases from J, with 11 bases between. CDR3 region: CASSEIAENTDTQYF. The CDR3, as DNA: TGTGCCAGCAGTGAAATAGCGGAGAACACAGATACGCAGTATTTT.

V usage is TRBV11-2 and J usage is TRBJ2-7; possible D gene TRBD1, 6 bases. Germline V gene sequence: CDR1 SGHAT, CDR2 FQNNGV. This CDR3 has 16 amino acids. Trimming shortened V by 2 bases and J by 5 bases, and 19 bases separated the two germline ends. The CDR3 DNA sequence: TGTGCCAGCAGCTTATTCCACAGGGACCCCTGGAACGAGCAGTACTTC. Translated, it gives CASSLFHRDPWNEQYF. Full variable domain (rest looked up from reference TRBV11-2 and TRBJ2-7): EAGVAQSPRYKIIEKRQSVAFWCNPISGHATLYWYQQILGQGPKLLIQFQNNGVVDDSQLPKDRFSAERLKGVDSTLKIQPAKLEDSAVYLCASSLFHRDPWNEQYFGPGTRLTVT.

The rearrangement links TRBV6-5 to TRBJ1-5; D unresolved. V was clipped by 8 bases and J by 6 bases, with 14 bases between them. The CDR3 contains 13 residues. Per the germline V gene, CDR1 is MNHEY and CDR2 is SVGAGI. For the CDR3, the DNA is TGTGCCAGCTTGGTGGGGAACGGTCAGCCCCAGCATTTT. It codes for CASLVGNGQPQHF.

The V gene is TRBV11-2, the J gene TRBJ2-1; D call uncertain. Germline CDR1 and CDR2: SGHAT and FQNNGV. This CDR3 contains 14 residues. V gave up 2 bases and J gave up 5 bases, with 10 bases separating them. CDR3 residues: CASSLRRANNEQFF. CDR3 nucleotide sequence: TGTGCCAGCAGCTTAAGACGGGCCAACAATGAGCAGTTCTTC.

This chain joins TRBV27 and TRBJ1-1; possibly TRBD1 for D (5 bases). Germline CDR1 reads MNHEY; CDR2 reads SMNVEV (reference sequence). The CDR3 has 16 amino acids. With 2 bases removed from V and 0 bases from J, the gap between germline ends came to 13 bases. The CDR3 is CASSLGRGRMNTEAFF. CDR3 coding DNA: TGTGCCAGCAGTTTAGGGAGGGGTCGAATGAACACTGAAGCTTTCTTT.

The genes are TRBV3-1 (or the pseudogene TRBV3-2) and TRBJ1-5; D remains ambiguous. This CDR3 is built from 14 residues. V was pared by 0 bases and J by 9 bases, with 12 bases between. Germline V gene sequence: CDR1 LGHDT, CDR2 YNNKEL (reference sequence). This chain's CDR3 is CASSQETGSGPQHF. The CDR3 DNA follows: TGTGCCAGCAGCCAAGAGACGGGGTCGGGGCCCCAGCATTTT.